This entry lists 7 T cell receptor beta chains sequenced from one sample in a study of beta chain features in type 1 diabetes. The study, taken as a whole, reports: In every one of the four CD4+ subsets, TCRB CDR3s were moderately but significantly shorter in Type 1 diabetes patients.

No antigen has been identified for these receptors. Sequencing targeted expressed TCRB transcripts, as all isolated RNA had been reverse transcribed. This table comes from immunoSEQ multiplex PCR, and its TCRdb copy is limited to in-frame clones, with some not included. Of around 650,000 clones in the sample, 9.5% to 15% are singletons; the top ten hold around 0.12%. Sequencing input: naive CD4+ T cells from blood. The receptors originated from a man younger than 45 with type 1 diabetes.

This clone was picked up a small number of times. The chain recombines TRBV11-2 with TRBJ2-3; D remains ambiguous. The CDR3 sequence is 14 residues long. The germline CDR1 and CDR2 sequences are SGHAT and FQNNGV. V was pared by 1 base and J by 3 bases, with 8 bases between. As DNA, the CDR3 is TGTGCCAGCAGCTTAGTATTACGAACAGATACGCAGTATTTT. Translation gives CASSLVLRTDTQYF. Based on the CDR3 plus reference TRBV11-2 and TRBJ2-3, the full variable domain is EAGVAQSPRYKIIEKRQSVAFWCNPISGHATLYWYQQILGQGPKLLIQFQNNGVVDDSQLPKDRFSAERLKGVDSTLKIQPAKLEDSAVYLCASSLVLRTDTQYFGPGTRLTVL.

Only a few counts were recorded for this clone. The junction and the germline gene differ at one end; a read error may be behind it. The chain uses TRBV2 and TRBJ2-1; 9 positions match TRBD2. CDR3 length equals 15 residues. CDR1 is SNHLY and CDR2 is FYNNEI in the germline V gene. CDR3: CASREVSRGGNEQFF. The CDR3 DNA sequence: TGTGCCAGCAGAGAAGTATCGCGGGGGGGCAATGAGCAGTTCTTC.

The genes are TRBV18 and TRBJ2-7; D is unclear. Trimming cost V 4 bases and J 0 bases, with 7 bases left between them. Germline CDR1 KGHSH, CDR2 LQKENI. This CDR3 is 13 amino acids long. The CDR3 region is CASSQDGSYEQYF. The CDR3 region has the DNA TGTGCCAGCTCACAGGACGGCTCCTACGAGCAGTACTTC.

The CDR3 DNA follows: TGTGCTAGTGTTGGCGGGACAACTTCTTCCTACAATGAGCAGTTCTTC. This gives the protein CASVGGTTSSYNEQFF. J is TRBJ2-1 and V is TRBV12-5; the D gene could be TRBD1 or TRBD2 (6 bases each). The CDR3 runs to 16 residues. V was cut by 7 bases and J by 1 base, with 17 bases left in between. Germline V gene sequence: CDR1 LGHNT, CDR2 FRNRAP.

This clone was counted between two and nine times. The chain combines TRBV2 with TRBJ1-2; D is perhaps TRBD1 (5 bases). The CDR3 sequence is 14 residues long. Deletions cut 0 bases from V and 7 bases from J, with 12 bases between. Germline CDR1 reads SNHLY; CDR2 reads FYNNEI. The CDR3 DNA is TGTGCCAGCAGTGAAGCGGTGGGGGTCGGTGGCTACACCTTC. As protein: CASSEAVGVGGYTF.

The V and J genes are TRBV5-1 and TRBJ2-1; D remains unclear. V dropped 0 bases and J dropped 0 bases, with 13 bases sitting between them. The CDR3 has 17 amino acids. Per the germline V gene, CDR1 is SGHRS and CDR2 is YFSETQ. The CDR3 DNA follows: TGCGCCAGCAGCTTGGCCGGCACAGCGAGCTCCTACAATGAGCAGTTCTTC. This translates into CASSLAGTASSYNEQFF.

This clone turned up a few times. V and J are TRBV4-3 and TRBJ2-7; 11 nucleotides line up with TRBD2. Germline loops: CDR1 LGHNA, CDR2 YSLEER. The CDR3 is made up of 13 amino acids. V dropped 4 bases and J dropped 7; count of bases not matched to a gene: 3. In DNA, the CDR3 is TGCGCCAGCAGCCGGGGACTAGCGGAGGAGCAGTACTTC. The encoded protein is CASSRGLAEEQYF.